This T cell receptor (beta chain) was observed in a study of shared clonotypes between healthy human individuals. V was pared by 1 base and J by 8 bases, with 15 bases between. Germline loops: CDR1 SGHRS, CDR2 YFSETQ. CDR3 length equals 15 residues. Clones were read by immunoSEQ multiplex PCR, and TCRdb kept only the in-frame ones, dropping some. The sample includes 400,000 to 550,000 clones, less than 80% of them seen just once. V and J are TRBV5-1 and TRBJ1-4; D gene unclear. Sequencing was carried out using PBMCs. This receptor was taken from a woman in her forties in good health. Some clones in this sample may be carry-over from other donors' samples. CDR3 nucleotides: TGCGCCAGCAGCTTGTTAGGAACCCAGGAGGAAAAACTGTTTTTT. It encodes CASSLLGTQEEKLFF.